The 28 T cell receptor delta chains in this list originate from one sample, sequenced in a study of gamma-delta T cells after stem cell transplantation. TCRdb re-called the RT-PCR reads via CATT. This table has about 5,400 delta-chain clones, approximately 9.9% appearing once. Sequencing was performed on gamma-delta T cells. The receptors stem from a human donor. It is not recorded whose cells these are; they may come from a transplant donor.

This clone has only a few counts. With a much larger clone just one base away, this may be a read error. Other DNA sequences from this sample encode an identical CDR3 as well. V usage is TRDV2 and J usage is TRDJ1; tentative D call: TRDD3 (5 bases). Per germline, CDR1 GEAIGNYY and CDR2 EKD. The V and J ends lost 0 bases and 1 base respectively, with 23 bases between them. The CDR3 length is 19 residues. As DNA, the CDR3 is TGTGCCTGTGACACCCTCTCTTCGGGATCCCCCGGTCGCACCGATAAACTCATCTTT. This encodes CACDTLSSGSPGRTDKLIF.

A few counts support this clone. A junction boundary mismatches the germline segment, possibly from a read error. This chain connects TRDV2 to TRDJ1; 7 bases line up with TRDD3. CDR1 is GEAIGNYY, CDR2 EKD, per germline. There are 15 residues in the CDR3. CDR3 DNA: TGTGCCCGTGACCCTCTGGGGGTCGACACCGATAAACTCATCTTT. It encodes CARDPLGVDTDKLIF.

Within the sample, this clone is medium-sized (0.01 to 0.1%). This chain joins TRDV2 and TRDJ1; TRDD3 aligns across 12 bases. V lost 2 bases, J lost 1 base, and 19 bases stayed unmatched. From germline, CDR1 is GEAIGNYY and CDR2 EKD. This CDR3 has 21 amino acids. CDR3 sequence reads: CACDKLTYKLGDTRGTDKLIF. The CDR3 nucleotides read TGTGCCTGTGACAAACTTACCTACAAGCTGGGGGATACGCGAGGCACCGATAAACTCATCTTT.

The sample holds a few counts of this clone. The chain is built from TRDV2 and TRDJ1; 11 bases agree with TRDD3. J was trimmed by 2 bases and V by 3 bases; bases with no gene match: 7. CDR1 is GEAIGNYY and CDR2 is EKD in the germline V gene. This CDR3 spans 16 amino acids. For the CDR3, the DNA is TGTGCCTGTGACTCCGTACTGGGGGATATGACCGATAAACTCATCTTT. Protein sequence: CACDSVLGDMTDKLIF.

Within the sample, this clone is medium-sized. The chain joins TRDV2 to TRDJ1; TRDD3 aligns across 7 bases. CDR1 GEAIGNYY and CDR2 EKD come from the germline V gene. The CDR3 runs to 19 residues. V trimming: 3 bases; J trimming: 0 bases; junction bases outside the gene matches: 18. CDR3 protein: CACDLVLGKSPNYTDKLIF. The CDR3 nucleotides are TGTGCCTGTGACTTAGTACTGGGGAAATCCCCGAACTACACCGATAAACTCATCTTT.

By share of the sample, this clone is medium-sized (0.01 to 0.1%). Possible read error: a much larger clone is one base away. The chain links TRDV2 to TRDJ3, with TRDD3 identical over 7 bases. Germline V gene data show CDR1 as GEAIGNYY and CDR2 as EKD. The V gene end was trimmed by 3 bases and the J gene end by 0 bases; junction bases not matched to a gene: 10. CDR3 length: 19 residues. CDR3 sequence reads: CACDHTGAKSSWDTRQMFF. The DNA for the CDR3 is TGTGCCTGTGACCATACTGGGGCAAAAAGCTCCTGGGACACCCGACAGATGTTTTTC.

DNA for the CDR3: TGTGCCTGTGACACCGTCCGACTGGGGGATACGGAGAGCACCGATAAACTCATCTTT. Its protein product is CACDTVRLGDTESTDKLIF. The chain recombines TRDV2 with TRDJ1, with TRDD3 matching over 13 bases. The CDR3 length is 19 residues. CDR1 and CDR2 from the germline V gene are GEAIGNYY and EKD. With V trimmed by 0 bases and J by 1 base, 10 bases remained unmatched.

This clone turned up a few times. This could be a read error, since a much larger clone is one nucleotide away. In the same sample, other DNA sequences code for this CDR3. The V and J genes are TRDV2 and TRDJ1; 11 bases match TRDD3. Germline-derived CDR1 and CDR2 are GEAIGNYY and EKD. This CDR3 spans 16 amino acids. The trim removed 7 bases at V and 6 bases at J, leaving 15 bases unmatched. CDR3 region: CACDGVGDTSRHKLIF. DNA of the CDR3: TGTGCCTGCGACGGGGTGGGGGATACGTCTCGCCATAAACTCATCTTT.

About this clone itself: The translation of this DNA and the TCRdb protein of a much larger clone differ at residue 12, probably owing to a read error; the protein shown here is translated from the DNA. The chain joins TRDV2 to TRDJ1; 13 nucleotides match TRDD3. Germline loops: CDR1 GEAIGNYY, CDR2 EKD. V was pared by 3 bases and J by 11 bases, with 11 bases of the junction left unmatched. The CDR3 is 15 residues long. For the CDR3, the DNA is TGTGCCTGTGACCCTGTACTGGGGGATACGCAGAACCTCATCTTT. Translation: CACDPVLGDTQNLIF.

V gene TRDV2 combines with J gene TRDJ1, with 12 bases lining up with TRDD3. Germline V CDR1 and CDR2: GEAIGNYY, EKD. V gave up 0 bases and J gave up 0 bases; unmatched junction bases: 16. This CDR3 spans 21 amino acids. This CDR3 reads CACDTVLPTGGYKGDTDKLIF. CDR3 nucleotides: TGTGCCTGTGACACCGTCCTCCCTACTGGGGGATACAAGGGCGACACCGATAAACTCATCTTT.

This clone was found a few times. The chain employs TRDV3 and TRDJ3; 13 bases align to TRDD3. In germline, CDR1 is TVYSNPD, CDR2 GDNSRS (reference sequence). The CDR3 is 18 residues long. V dropped 4 bases and J dropped 0; count of bases not matched to a gene: 6. The CDR3 spells CASPTGGYGSWDTRQMFF. CDR3 DNA: TGTGCCTCCCCTACTGGGGGATACGGCTCCTGGGACACCCGACAGATGTTTTTC.

This clone has just a few counts. A much larger clone lies a single base off, so this may be a read error. The chain has TRDV2 and TRDJ1; D gene unclear. This CDR3 comprises 21 residues. Germline CDR1 and CDR2: GEAIGNYY and EKD. The CDR3, as DNA: TGTGCCTGTGACACCGTACGAATCCCGACGGAGGTACAAGAGGGCACCGCTAAACTCATCTTT. Protein sequence: CACDTVRIPTEVQEGTAKLIF.

About this clone itself: One junction end does not reproduce the germline sequence, and a read error may be involved. This chain joins TRDV2 and TRDJ1, with 8 bases identical to TRDD3. The germline V gene has CDR1 GEAIGNYY and CDR2 EKD. The CDR3 is made up of 16 amino acids. The CDR3 region has the DNA TGTGCCTGTGACACCCACTGGGGGCAGTACACCGATAAACTCATCTTC. Its translation is CACDTHWGQYTDKLIF.

This clone has only a few counts. This chain joins TRDV2 and TRDJ1; 7 nucleotides align to TRDD3. From germline, CDR1 is GEAIGNYY and CDR2 EKD. This CDR3 comprises 15 residues. The junction had 6 bases not matched to a gene; V was cut back by 3 bases and J by 0 bases. CDR3 sequence: CACDPTGADTDKLIF. In DNA, the CDR3 is TGTGCCTGTGACCCTACTGGGGCCGACACCGATAAACTCATCTTT.

Notes on this clone: The germline gene is not matched at one end of the junction; a read error may be the cause. The same CDR3 also results from other DNA sequences found in this sample. V usage is TRDV2 and J usage is TRDJ1, with 8 bases matching TRDD3. CDR1 and CDR2 (germline): GEAIGNYY, EKD. CDR3 size: 16 residues. The CDR3 bases are TGTGCCTGTGACACGTTGGGGGATCATGATGGCGATAAGCTCATCTTT. It codes for CACDTLGDHDGDKLIF.

This clone was recorded a few times. The chain joins TRDV2 to TRDJ2, with a tentative D call TRDD3 (6 bases). The V gene lost 0 bases and the J gene lost 6 bases, with 28 bases spanning the gap. CDR1 and CDR2 (germline): GEAIGNYY, EKD. This CDR3 has 20 amino acids. In DNA form, the CDR3 reads TGTGCCTGTGACACCGTAGAGGGGGGAGGGACCTTCTTTGAGGCAGCACAACTCTTCTTT. It yields the protein CACDTVEGGGTFFEAAQLFF.

As to this clone: Being one base from a much bigger clone, this may be a read error. Other DNA sequences in this specimen translate into the identical CDR3. The chain recombines TRDV2 with TRDJ1; 8 positions match TRDD3. This CDR3 is 15 amino acids long. Per germline, CDR1 GEAIGNYY and CDR2 EKD. CDR3 region: CACVHLLGDTDKLIF. In nucleotides, the CDR3 is TGTGCCTGTGTCCATCTCCTGGGGGACACCGATAAGCTCATCTTT.

The CDR3: CACGIAGARGIQSDKLIF. The CDR3 coding sequence is TGTGCCTGTGGCATTGCGGGGGCCCGGGGGATACAAAGCGATAAACTCATCTTT. The chain is built from TRDV2 and TRDJ1, with TRDD3 identical over 9 bases. The ends lost 5 bases at V and 4 bases at J; junction bases unmatched: 19. There are 18 residues in the CDR3. Germline lookup yields CDR1 GEAIGNYY and CDR2 EKD.

Details on this clone: A much larger clone lies a single base off, so this may be a read error. DNA of the CDR3: TGTGCCTGTGACACCGTAGGGCGTGGACCGGGTACTGGGGGATACGGGGCAGTCGATAAACTCATCTTT. It specifies CACDTVGRGPGTGGYGAVDKLIF. The chain couples TRDV2 to TRDJ1; TRDD3 agrees at 13 bases. Germline lookup yields CDR1 GEAIGNYY and CDR2 EKD. The CDR3 is made up of 23 amino acids. J gave up 4 bases and V 0 bases, and 25 bases lay outside the gene matches.

This clone was detected only a few times. The chain is built from TRDV2 and TRDJ1; 12 nucleotides agree with TRDD3. V gave up 3 bases and J gave up 0 bases; unmatched junction bases: 19. The germline CDR1 and CDR2 sequences are GEAIGNYY and EKD. There are 21 residues in the CDR3. CDR3 in amino acids: CACDPLLGDTKGGEYTDKLIF. The CDR3 nucleotides are TGTGCCTGTGACCCTCTACTGGGGGATACAAAGGGTGGTGAGTACACCGATAAACTCATCTTT.

This clone is deemed medium-sized. The chain employs TRDV2 and TRDJ1; 9 nucleotides match TRDD2. V shed 3 bases and J 0 bases; nucleotides not matched to a gene: 16. This CDR3 is built from 19 residues. Germline assignment: CDR1 GEAIGNYY and CDR2 EKD. The CDR3 reads CACDPLPTVAGEYTDKLIF. In DNA, the CDR3 is TGTGCCTGTGACCCCCTTCCTACGGTAGCTGGGGAATACACCGATAAACTCATCTTT.

The CDR3 loop is CACDGLSTGTGGHTDKLIF. Written as DNA, the CDR3 is TGTGCCTGTGACGGTTTGTCTACTGGTACTGGGGGTCACACCGATAAACTCATCTTT. V is TRDV2 and J is TRDJ1; 8 bases line up with TRDD3. The CDR3 is 19 amino acids. Germline CDR1 GEAIGNYY, CDR2 EKD. Losses at the gene ends were 3 bases for V and 0 bases for J; bases not matched to a gene: 17.

This clone is categorized as medium-sized (0.01 to 0.1%). At the DNA level, this CDR3 is encoded by other sequences in the same sample as well. This rearrangement joins TRDV2 to TRDJ1; 12 nucleotides line up with TRDD3. V was clipped by 0 bases and J by 2 bases; unmatched bases: 6. Germline lookup yields CDR1 GEAIGNYY and CDR2 EKD. The CDR3 consists of 17 residues. This CDR3 is CACDTVLGDTRTDKLIF. CDR3 DNA sequence: TGTGCCTGTGACACCGTACTGGGGGATACTCGGACCGATAAACTCATCTTT.

In this sample, this clone is medium-sized. The chain has TRDV2 and TRDJ1; 8 bases match TRDD3. The V gene end was trimmed by 0 bases and the J gene end by 4 bases; junction bases not matched to a gene: 12. The CDR3 has 17 residues. From germline, CDR1 is GEAIGNYY and CDR2 EKD. CDR3 region: CACDTVGVTGGYDKLIF. As DNA, the CDR3 is TGTGCCTGTGACACCGTCGGTGTTACTGGGGGTTACGATAAACTCATCTTT.

Concerning this clone: This DNA's translation and the protein TCRdb lists, from a much larger clone, do not match at residue 4, likely due to a read error; the protein shown is translated from the DNA. The V gene is TRDV2, the J gene TRDJ1; D uncertain. The CDR3 has 19 residues. Deletions cut 4 bases from V and 0 bases from J, with 26 bases between. CDR1 and CDR2 (germline): GEAIGNYY, EKD. CDR3 DNA: TGTGCCTGTGAAACCGTAGGTGGTTTCCCCGCGACCAACACCGATAAACTCATCTTT. Its translation is CACETVGGFPATNTDKLIF.

This clone was detected only a few times. At one boundary the junction diverges from the germline segment, which might be a read error. The V gene is TRDV2, the J gene TRDJ1, with 13 bases matching TRDD3. The germline CDR1 and CDR2 sequences are GEAIGNYY and EKD. This CDR3 spans 18 amino acids. CDR3 loop: CACDDLDWGIRSSDKPIF. CDR3 DNA sequence: TGTGCCTGTGACGACCTTGACTGGGGGATACGCAGTTCCGATAAACCCATCTTT.

The genes are TRDV2 and TRDJ3; 7 bases fit TRDD3. The CDR3 has 19 amino acids. V lost 0 bases to trimming and J lost 4 bases; unmatched junction nucleotides: 11. Looked up from germline, CDR1 is GEAIGNYY and CDR2 is EKD. This CDR3 is CACDTVSTGDAWDTRQMFF. Written as DNA, the CDR3 is TGTGCCTGTGACACCGTTTCTACGGGGGATGCTTGGGACACCCGACAGATGTTTTTC.

The sample holds a few counts of this clone. This DNA's translation and the protein TCRdb lists, from a much larger clone, do not match at residue 11, likely due to a read error; the protein shown is translated from the DNA. Here the CDR3 reads CACDTVSGLGADKLIF. In DNA form, the CDR3 reads TGTGCCTGTGACACCGTTTCCGGACTGGGCGCCGATAAACTCATCTTT. V and J are TRDV2 and TRDJ1; the D gene is possibly TRDD3 (6 bases). The germline V gene has CDR1 GEAIGNYY and CDR2 EKD. The V and J ends lost 0 bases and 3 bases respectively, with 16 bases between them. The CDR3 spans 16 residues.